The 24 T cell receptor beta chains below come from one sample, sequenced in a study of cytomegalovirus exposure and HLA in healthy donors. The PCR employed 60 Vbeta primers together with 13 Jbeta primers. The protocol was immunoSEQ multiplex PCR, while the TCRdb copy is restricted to in-frame clones and leaves out a portion. The top ten hold around 15% of the sample, which has 150,000 to 200,000 clones, roughly 80% seen once. The sample comprised PBMCs. All receptors come from a middle-aged woman in good health and CMV-seronegative.

To note about this clone: Distinct nucleotide sequences in the sample also encode this CDR3. The chain couples TRBV15 to TRBJ1-5; 9 bases match TRBD1. V dropped 0 bases and J dropped 7; count of bases not matched to a gene: 10. CDR1 is LNHNV, CDR2 YYDKDF, per germline (reference sequence). The CDR3 extends over 17 amino acids. The CDR3 is CATSRDFGGTGSQPQHF. As DNA, the CDR3 is TGTGCCACCAGCAGAGACTTTGGGGGGACAGGGTCCCAGCCCCAGCATTTT.

This rearrangement joins TRBV4-1 to TRBJ2-1, with TRBD2 matching over 11 bases. J lost 7 bases, V lost 0 bases, and 8 bases had no gene match. Germline CDR1 MGHRA, CDR2 YSYEKL. The CDR3 is made up of 17 amino acids. The chain's CDR3 is CASSQEITSGSGNEQFF. The CDR3 nucleotides read TGCGCCAGCAGCCAAGAAATAACTAGCGGGAGTGGGAATGAGCAGTTCTTC.

A remark on this clone: The junction departs from germline at one end; a sequencing error may be responsible. Additional DNA sequences in this sample encode the identical CDR3. This chain connects TRBV28 to TRBJ2-7; 7 bases map to TRBD1. CDR3 size: 14 residues. The V gene's germline CDR1 is MDHEN and CDR2 SYDVKM. In DNA, the CDR3 is TGTGCCACTGAACCCGGGACAGTGACCTATGAGCAGTACTTC. It yields the protein CATEPGTVTYEQYF.

CDR3: CASSLGTAYEQYF. CDR3 in DNA: TGTGCCAGCAGCTTAGGGACAGCATACGAGCAGTACTTC. The chain is built from TRBV7-6 and TRBJ2-7; tentative D call: TRBD1 (6 bases). Germline V gives CDR1 SGHVS, CDR2 FNYEAQ. The V end lost 1 base, the J end lost 4 bases, and 8 bases lay between the germline ends. CDR3 length equals 13 residues.

The chain links TRBV20-1 to TRBJ2-2; D gene unclear. The V end lost 4 bases, the J end lost 5 bases, and 5 bases lay between the germline ends. Germline lookup yields CDR1 DFQATT and CDR2 SNEGSKA (reference sequence). This CDR3 is built from 11 residues. The CDR3 loop reads CSAIATGELFF. The CDR3 DNA sequence: TGCAGTGCTATCGCGACCGGGGAGCTGTTTTTT.

The rearrangement joins TRBV6-1 to TRBJ2-7; no firm D call. The germline CDR1 and CDR2 sequences are MNHNS and SASEGT. The germline V and J ends were trimmed by 4 bases and 1 base, with 5 bases remaining between them. The CDR3 has 12 amino acids. This CDR3 reads CASSVLSYEQYF. The CDR3 DNA sequence: TGTGCCAGCAGTGTATTATCCTACGAGCAGTACTTC.

The V and J genes are TRBV28 and TRBJ1-2; 7 bases map to TRBD1. The CDR3 has 14 residues. The ends lost 6 bases at V and 12 bases at J; junction bases unmatched: 16. Germline-derived CDR1 and CDR2 are MDHEN and SYDVKM. The CDR3 region is CASSSLTGLERHTF. In DNA form, the CDR3 reads TGTGCCAGCAGCAGCCTGACAGGGCTTGAAAGGCACACCTTC.

This chain uses TRBV29-1 with TRBJ1-1; maybe TRBD1 (6 bases). Germline V gene data show CDR1 as SQVTM and CDR2 as ANQGSEA. The V and J ends lost 8 bases and 3 bases respectively, with 16 bases between them. This CDR3 is built from 13 residues. CDR3 nucleotides: TGCAGCACTATATGGGGGCTTGACACTGAAGCTTTCTTT. It specifies CSTIWGLDTEAFF.

This chain connects TRBV27 to TRBJ2-5, with TRBD1 matching 8 bases. CDR3 length: 13 amino acids. CDR1 MNHEY and CDR2 SMNVEV come from the germline V gene (reference sequence). V was clipped by 5 bases and J by 3 bases; unmatched bases: 2. In DNA form, the CDR3 reads TGTGCCAGCAGTATGGACAGGGAAGAGACCCAGTACTTC. Its translation: CASSMDREETQYF.

To note about this clone: The germline gene is not matched at one end of the junction; a read error may be the cause. The chain is built from TRBV4-1 and TRBJ2-4, with 7 nucleotides matching TRBD1. CDR3 length equals 17 residues. CDR1 MGHRA and CDR2 YSYEKL come from the germline V gene. The CDR3 is CASSQGPQGTTKNSQYF. DNA for the CDR3: TGCGCCAGCAGCCAAGGTCCACAGGGGACCACCAAAAACAGTCAGTACTTC.

This chain connects TRBV5-4 to TRBJ1-1; D is unclear. V lost 4 bases and J lost 2, with 18 bases in between. The CDR3 extends over 16 amino acids. The germline V gene encodes CDR1 SGHNT and CDR2 YYREEE (reference sequence). DNA for the CDR3: TGTGCCAGCAGCCGCCTTTTGCGGGAGTTCAACACTGAAGCTTTCTTT. As protein: CASSRLLREFNTEAFF.

In nucleotides, the CDR3 is TGTGCCAGTAGCCCCCCCATGGACAGCGTCTATGGCTACACCTTC. This encodes CASSPPMDSVYGYTF. The V call is TRBV19, the J call TRBJ1-2, with a tentative D call TRBD1 (6 bases). Trimming shortened V by 6 bases and J by 4 bases, and 18 bases separated the two germline ends. CDR3 size: 15 residues. The germline gives CDR1 LNHDA, CDR2 SQIVND (reference sequence).

This clone was detected only once. The chain uses TRBV28 and TRBJ1-5; D unresolved. The germline gives CDR1 MDHEN, CDR2 SYDVKM. The germline V and J ends were trimmed by 1 base and 7 bases, with 11 bases remaining between them. This CDR3 spans 14 amino acids. CDR3 sequence (DNA): TGTGCCAGCAGTTTATCCCCGCGAGGGCAGCCCCAGCATTTT. Encoded protein: CASSLSPRGQPQHF. Supplemented by reference TRBV28 and TRBJ1-5, the full variable domain reads DVKVTQSSRYLVKRTGEKVFLECVQDMDHENMFWYRQDPGLGLRLIYFSYDVKMKEKGDIPEGYSVSREKKERFSLILESASTNQTSMYLCASSLSPRGQPQHFGDGTRLSIL.

The chain employs TRBV11-3 and TRBJ2-5, with D uncertain. The CDR3 extends over 14 amino acids. V was trimmed by 1 base and J by 4 bases, leaving 10 bases between them. In germline, CDR1 is SGHNT, CDR2 YENEEA. CDR3 in DNA: TGTGCCAGCAGCTTAGCCGTAGTAAGAGAGACCCAGTACTTC. Its protein product is CASSLAVVRETQYF.

This clone is a singleton in its sample. V gene TRBV27 combines with J gene TRBJ2-4; TRBD1 agrees at 7 bases. Per germline, CDR1 MNHEY and CDR2 SMNVEV (reference sequence). The CDR3 totals 11 residues. V shed 6 bases, J shed 8 bases, and the junction held 1 base outside the gene matches. The CDR3 loop reads CASRTGYIQYF. The DNA for the CDR3 is TGTGCCAGCAGGACAGGGTACATTCAGTACTTC.

The rearrangement joins TRBV28 to TRBJ1-2; 8 bases are shared with TRBD1. V dropped 3 bases and J dropped 6; count of bases not matched to a gene: 6. CDR1 and CDR2 from the germline V gene are MDHEN and SYDVKM. The CDR3 length is 14 residues. CDR3 protein: CASSFPGGRNGYTF. The CDR3 DNA sequence: TGTGCCAGCAGTTTCCCAGGGGGCAGGAATGGCTACACCTTC.

The chain combines TRBV7-9 with TRBJ1-1, with D hard to call. The CDR3 has 18 residues. Germline CDR1 reads SEHNR; CDR2 reads FQNEAQ (reference sequence). V lost 1 base, J lost 3 bases, and 21 bases lay in between. CDR3 residues: CASSLGLVAVPRDTEAFF. The CDR3 DNA reads as TGTGCCAGCAGCTTAGGATTGGTGGCGGTCCCGAGGGACACTGAAGCTTTCTTT.

The CDR3 reads CASSREANYGYTF. The DNA for the CDR3 is TGTGCCAGCAGCCGGGAAGCTAACTATGGCTACACCTTC. V and J are TRBV7-9 and TRBJ1-2; D is undetermined. V was trimmed by 5 bases and J by 0 bases, leaving 7 bases between them. Looked up from germline, CDR1 is SEHNR and CDR2 is FQNEAQ (reference sequence). The CDR3 contains 13 residues.

This rearrangement joins TRBV7-6 to TRBJ2-1; D not resolved. The CDR3 extends over 12 amino acids. Trimming cost V 2 bases and J 9 bases, with 8 bases left between them. The V gene's germline CDR1 is SGHVS and CDR2 FNYEAQ. The CDR3 DNA sequence: TGTGCCAGCAGCTTATTACAGAGTGAGCAGTTCTTC. Protein: CASSLLQSEQFF.

The chain has TRBV5-4 and TRBJ2-2; D might be TRBD1 (6 bases). CDR3 length: 15 residues. V lost 2 bases to trimming and J lost 2 bases, with 10 bases between them. Germline-derived CDR1 and CDR2 are SGHNT and YYREEE (reference sequence). The CDR3 DNA follows: TGTGCCAGCAGCTTCAGGACAGCTAACACCGGGGAGCTGTTTTTT. Protein sequence: CASSFRTANTGELFF. Drawing the rest from reference TRBV5-4 and TRBJ2-2, the complete variable domain is ETGVTQSPTHLIKTRGQQVTLRCSSQSGHNTVSWYQQALGQGPQFIFQYYREEENGRGNFPPRFSGLQFPNYSSELNVNALELDDSALYLCASSFRTANTGELFFGEGSRLTVL.

The rearrangement joins TRBV27 to TRBJ1-5, with D perhaps matching TRBD1 (6 bases). This CDR3 contains 18 residues. V lost 5 bases and J 0 bases, leaving 20 bases between the germline ends. Germline-derived CDR1 and CDR2 are MNHEY and SMNVEV (reference sequence). CDR3 sequence (DNA): TGTGCCAGCAGTAACACCGCCGGGACAACATATAGCAATCAGCCCCAGCATTTT. Translating gives CASSNTAGTTYSNQPQHF.

The rearrangement joins TRBV7-9 to TRBJ2-1; TRBD2 matches at 8 bases. Germline-derived CDR1 and CDR2 are SEHNR and FQNEAQ (reference sequence). The J segment lost 7 bases and the V segment lost 1 base, leaving 9 bases of the junction unmatched. The CDR3 totals 16 residues. This chain's CDR3 is CASSLGYGGAQNEQFF. In nucleotides, the CDR3 is TGTGCCAGCAGCTTAGGTTACGGGGGGGCACAAAATGAGCAGTTCTTC.

The V and J genes are TRBV7-9 and TRBJ1-1; D remains unclear. The CDR3 is 13 residues long. V lost 2 bases to trimming and J lost 5 bases, with 9 bases between them. CDR1 is SEHNR and CDR2 is FQNEAQ in the germline V gene (reference sequence). DNA for the CDR3: TGTGCCAGCAGCTTATATAGCGGAACTGAAGCTTTCTTT. Amino acid sequence: CASSLYSGTEAFF.

This chain joins TRBV4-2 and TRBJ1-1, with D unclear. The germline V gene has CDR1 LGHNA and CDR2 YNFKEQ. V was clipped by 4 bases and J by 1 base, with 7 bases between them. The CDR3 covers 13 residues. The CDR3 DNA reads as TGTGCCAGCAGCCCGGGAGGGAACACTGAAGCTTTCTTT. Amino acids: CASSPGGNTEAFF.